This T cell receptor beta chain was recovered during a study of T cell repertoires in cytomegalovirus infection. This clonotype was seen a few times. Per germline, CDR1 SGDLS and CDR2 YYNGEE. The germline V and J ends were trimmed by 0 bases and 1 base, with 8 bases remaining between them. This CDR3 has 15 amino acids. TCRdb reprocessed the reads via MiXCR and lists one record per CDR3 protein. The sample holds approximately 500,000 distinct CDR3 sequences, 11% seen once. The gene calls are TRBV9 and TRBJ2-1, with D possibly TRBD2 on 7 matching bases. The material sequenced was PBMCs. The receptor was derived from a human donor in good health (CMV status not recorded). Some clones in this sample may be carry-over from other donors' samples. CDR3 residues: CASSVEGGSYNEQFF. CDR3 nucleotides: TGTGCCAGCAGCGTAGAGGGGGGGTCCTACAATGAGCAGTTCTTC.